Listed here is a single TCR beta chain. Its target antigen remains unknown. No per-base quality is available; no much larger clone lies one base away. This record belongs to a study of T-cell memory formation after mild COVID-19 (dated by TCRdb to 2020 to 2023). As for the study more broadly: Most TCR sequence clusters were specific to one of the two donors. In a couple of donors, T-cell clones that expanded and contracted after mild COVID-19 were followed by sequencing TCRalpha and TCRbeta repertoires longitudinally. Two young, previously healthy adult volunteers made up the cohort, one male and one female. Study-wide findings and limitations: The second-wave clones that peaked on day 37 were not confirmed to be SARS-CoV-2 specific. Only a couple of mild cases were covered by the study, and larger cohorts that include severe cases with pre-infection samples were considered necessary. The detection of some responding clones in pre-infection memory suggests that pre-existing cross-reactive memory T cells joined the SARS-CoV-2 response. Clones that contracted from day 15 to 85 showed balanced CD4/CD8 phenotypes, whereas a second wave of clones that expanded from day 15 to 37 leaned towards CD4+. Contracting CD4+ clones turned up mainly in the CM and EM memory subsets, whereas EMRA was where CD8+ clones were enriched.

The trim is 7 bases for V and 5 bases for J, with a gap of 20 bases between the germline ends. The CDR3 contains 15 residues, cysteine and phenylalanine counted. The entry retains the CDR3 DNA only, 45 bases that are in frame from base 1. Sequencing was carried out with an Illumina NovaSeq 6000. TCRalpha and TCRbeta cDNA libraries were constructed by 5'RACE with constant-segment primers, with sample barcodes and unique molecular identifiers being introduced. Trizol reagent was used to extract RNA from every sample. Amplification of the libraries took two PCR steps, and the second step added a second sample barcode plus Illumina TruSeq adapters. Sequencing of the libraries was done on an Illumina NovaSeq, producing 2 x 150 bp paired-end reads. In the authors' own workflow: Reads were demultiplexed and collapsed into UMI-guided consensus sequences with migec v1.2.7. Using mixcr v2.1.11, UMI consensuses were aligned to TRA and TRB V and J templates and then assembled into clonotypes. A clonotype was counted as expanded or contracted only if both edgeR and NoisET called the change significant, with noise models trained on biological replicates. For edgeR calls, a false discovery rate-adjusted p below 0.01 and a log2 fold-change threshold of 1 were applied. As an exploratory analysis of dynamics, PCA with hierarchical clustering was applied to max-normalized trajectories of the 1000 most abundant clonotypes. The CD4 or CD8 phenotype of responding clones was assigned using the separately sequenced CD4+ and CD8+ repertoires. Through fastp at Q25 and MiXCR, TCRdb rebuilt clones from the public reads, retaining in-frame beta chains. Each entry merges the rows of one CDR3 protein and shows their most common DNA and genes. TCRdb, rather than the study authors, made the V and J calls. The table for this sample lists 400,000 or so distinct CDR3 sequences; around 19% of them were counted only once. Jointly, the top ten make up 7.5% to 9.5% of the sample.

Ficoll-Paque density gradient centrifugation was used to isolate PBMCs. Sequencing was performed on PBMCs or a T cell subset sorted from them (not recorded which). The TCR was taken from an adult woman who had mild COVID-19 (a few samples of this study predate the infection). The sample titles of this study are shuffled in the database, so cell type and time point are left out; the donor was told from shared clones. The V and J segments used are TRBV12-3 or TRBV12-4 and TRBJ1-2, and possibly TRBD1, on 5 matching bases. The CDR3 protein: CASTPGPQRRYGYTF. In nucleotides, the sequence is TGTGCCAGCACCCCGGGACCCCAACGACGTTATGGCTACACCTTC.